One sample yielded the 3 T cell receptor beta chains listed below, sequenced in a study of blood T cell repertoires in COVID-19. Libraries were prepared by immunoSEQ multiplex PCR; TCRdb keeps only in-frame clonotypes and omits some of them. The table includes some 100,000 clones, around four fifths detected once. The sample was peripheral blood. The receptors were gathered from a man aged 70-80 years with active or convalescent COVID-19.

J is TRBJ2-7 and V is TRBV5-4, with 7 nucleotides matching TRBD2. The CDR3 runs to 13 residues. The J segment lost 3 bases and the V segment lost 2 bases, leaving 2 bases of the junction unmatched. The germline V gene has CDR1 SGHNT and CDR2 YYREEE (reference sequence). CDR3 bases: TGTGCCAGCAGCTTCGGGGACTACTACGAGCAGTACTTC. Translation: CASSFGDYYEQYF.

This chain connects TRBV7-8 to TRBJ2-7; 7 nucleotides agree with TRBD1. CDR1 and CDR2 from the germline V gene are SGHVS and FQNEAQ. The V and J ends lost 5 bases and 3 bases, in that order; junction bases with no gene match: 22. The CDR3 contains 19 residues. The CDR3 coding sequence is TGTGCCAGCAGCCGAGGCTTGGGACAGACTTCAAATCCCTACTACGAGCAGTACTTC. This codes for CASSRGLGQTSNPYYEQYF.

The chain is built from TRBV2 and TRBJ2-5; the D gene is possibly TRBD1 (6 bases). The CDR3 extends over 15 amino acids. CDR1 and CDR2 (germline): SNHLY, FYNNEI. V was shortened by 5 bases and J by 5 bases, with 18 bases between the two germline ends. The CDR3 DNA follows: TGTGCCAGCAGTACAGGTCGGGGTGGGGGCGAGACCCAGTACTTC. Protein: CASSTGRGGGETQYF.